This paragraph covers one TCR beta chain sequence. The sample comes from a study of blood T cells in healthy people across ages. CDR1 is GTSNPN, CDR2 SVGIG, per germline (reference sequence). J lost 9 bases, V lost 1 base, and 4 bases had no gene match. The CDR3 contains 13 residues. The second PCR ran about 6 to 12 cycles with a sample-barcoded 5' primer and J-beta primers. Each TCR beta cDNA got a 12-nucleotide random molecular identifier. Every sample produced at least 2.5 million CDR3-containing paired-end reads. TCRdb reprocessed the 5' RACE reads via MiXCR and lists one record per CDR3 protein. This sample has approximately 1,000,000 distinct CDR3 sequences, with around 43% found just once.

The sequence was obtained from a woman aged 55-75 years in good health. V usage is TRBV30 and J usage is TRBJ2-1; TRBD1 agrees at 9 bases. Input material: blood. The CDR3, as DNA: TGTGCCTGGAGTGGGGACAGGGATGGTGAGCAGTTCTTC. Translating it yields CAWSGDRDGEQFF.